Following are 30 T cell receptor beta chains from one sample sequenced in a study of human T cells and chemical hapten exposure listed by TCRdb under 2021. This sample's time point label indicates: patch test 1, 2 weeks after DPC sensitization. Taken with the paper, the label for treatment or condition translates to: therapeutic diphenylcyclopropenone sensitization with weekly scalp DPC. Library creation used RACE. The reads were generated on a NextSeq 500. Clones were called with MiXCR by TCRdb after fastp trimmed the public reads at Q25, and only in-frame beta chains were retained. Records with the same CDR3 protein are collapsed into one entry carrying the most frequent genes and DNA. The sample table contains 65,000 to 85,000 distinct CDR3 sequences; only one count was recorded for approximately 10% of them. The top ten clones comprise roughly 3.4% of the sample. Sequenced here: whole blood, sampled in connection with sensitization to the hapten diphenylcyclopropenone (DPC). These receptors were taken from a woman aged 60-75 years with alopecia areata. Some clones in this sample may be carry-over from other donors' samples.

This clonotype was found many times. The rearrangement uses TRBV20-1 and TRBJ2-1, with 11 bases that match TRBD2. The V gene's germline CDR1 is DFQATT and CDR2 SNEGSKA (reference sequence). The trim removed 6 bases at V and 9 bases at J, leaving 13 bases unmatched. The CDR3 loop spans 15 amino acids. The CDR3 here is CSAKGTSGPYGEQFF. The DNA for the CDR3 is TGCAGTGCAAAGGGGACTAGCGGACCCTATGGTGAGCAGTTCTTC.

In this sample, this clonotype turned up a few times. The chain combines TRBV9 with TRBJ2-3, with D uncertain. V was clipped by 2 bases and J by 4 bases, with 11 bases between them. CDR3 length: 14 amino acids. CDR1 SGDLS and CDR2 YYNGEE come from the germline V gene. CDR3 sequence: CASSVHPGPDTQYF. DNA for the CDR3: TGTGCCAGCAGCGTCCACCCTGGACCAGATACGCAGTATTTT.

In this sample, this clonotype turned up a few times. V and J are TRBV30 and TRBJ2-5; possibly TRBD1 or TRBD2 for D (5 bases each). V lost 2 bases to trimming and J lost 1 base, with 14 bases between them. The length of the CDR3 is 15 residues. CDR1 and CDR2 (germline): GTSNPN, SVGIG (reference sequence). This CDR3 reads CAWSSRDGFQETQYF. The CDR3 region has the DNA TGTGCCTGGAGTTCCCGGGACGGATTCCAAGAGACCCAGTACTTC.

The sample holds many counts of this clonotype. The chain couples TRBV7-2 to TRBJ2-7; D remains unclear. Per the germline V gene, CDR1 is SGHTA and CDR2 is FQGNSA. The CDR3 is 16 amino acids. The V and J ends lost 4 bases and 3 bases respectively, with 19 bases between them. Here the CDR3 reads CASSSEPSGSGYEQYF. The CDR3 coding sequence is TGTGCCAGCAGCTCAGAACCCTCGGGTTCAGGCTACGAGCAGTACTTC.

V usage is TRBV27 and J usage is TRBJ1-2; the D is unclear. Deletions cut 4 bases from V and 5 bases from J, with 5 bases between. From germline, CDR1 is MNHEY and CDR2 SMNVEV (reference sequence). CDR3 length: 11 residues. The CDR3 bases are TGTGCCAGCAGTTCCGGGTATGGCTACACCTTC. It specifies CASSSGYGYTF.

The chain joins TRBV7-6 to TRBJ2-7; D is perhaps TRBD1 (5 bases). From germline, CDR1 is SGHVS and CDR2 FNYEAQ. The CDR3 consists of 15 residues. Trimming took off 1 base at V and 2 bases at J, with 12 bases between the two ends. The CDR3 DNA is TGTGCCAGCAGCTTAGGTCCCAGGGCCACCTACGAGCAGTACTTC. Translating gives CASSLGPRATYEQYF.

Ten or more counts support this clonotype. This sequence joins TRBV5-1 and TRBJ2-4; D gene unclear. This CDR3 is built from 14 residues. V lost 0 bases and J 6 bases, leaving 10 bases between the germline ends. Germline-derived CDR1 and CDR2 are SGHRS and YFSETQ. The chain's CDR3 is CASSLELPGNIQYF. The CDR3 nucleotides are TGCGCCAGCAGCTTGGAACTTCCGGGAAACATTCAGTACTTC.

The table lists this clonotype with many counts. DNA for the CDR3: TGCAGTGCCGCCCCGGGCCTGACTAGTCCACAGTTCTTC. Protein sequence: CSAAPGLTSPQFF. V is TRBV20-1 and J is TRBJ2-1; D perhaps matches TRBD2 (6 bases). V gave up 6 bases and J gave up 13 bases, with 22 bases separating them. The CDR3 sequence is 13 residues long. Looked up from germline, CDR1 is DFQATT and CDR2 is SNEGSKA (reference sequence).

The chain uses TRBV20-1 and TRBJ2-4; the D is unclear. The V gene lost 1 base and the J gene lost 0 bases, with 16 bases spanning the gap. From germline, CDR1 is DFQATT and CDR2 SNEGSKA (reference sequence). The CDR3 extends over 17 amino acids. Here the CDR3 reads CSARAPPANLAKNIQYF. CDR3 DNA sequence: TGCAGTGCTAGAGCTCCTCCGGCGAATCTAGCCAAAAACATTCAGTACTTC.

This clonotype was observed a few times. This chain links TRBV20-1 with TRBJ2-5; TRBD2 agrees at 10 bases. The length of the CDR3 is 16 residues. The germline V gene encodes CDR1 DFQATT and CDR2 SNEGSKA (reference sequence). V was pared by 1 base and J by 1 base, with 6 bases of the junction left unmatched. The CDR3 bases are TGCAGTGCTAGAGGGCTAGCGGGAGAGATCCAAGAGACCCAGTACTTC. Its translation is CSARGLAGEIQETQYF.

The chain joins TRBV18 to TRBJ2-3; D not certain. CDR3 size: 14 residues. Germline loops: CDR1 KGHSH, CDR2 LQKENI. V was cut by 3 bases and J by 2 bases, with 9 bases left in between. In nucleotides, the CDR3 is TGTGCCAGCTCACCTTACTCACTCACAGATACGCAGTATTTT. Translated, it gives CASSPYSLTDTQYF.

This clonotype was counted many times. This chain connects TRBV2 to TRBJ1-1, with D unresolved. This CDR3 comprises 13 residues. CDR1 and CDR2 (germline): SNHLY, FYNNEI. Trimming removed 6 bases at V and 6 bases at J, with 14 bases between. In DNA form, the CDR3 reads TGTGCCAGCAGCGCGGGCCCTCCCCCTGAAGCTTTCTTT. Protein sequence: CASSAGPPPEAFF. The whole variable domain, filled in from reference TRBV2 and TRBJ1-1, reads EPEVTQTPSHQVTQMGQEVILRCVPISNHLYFYWYRQILGQKVEFLVSFYNNEISEKSEIFDDQFSVERPDGSNFTLKIRSTKLEDSAMYFCASSAGPPPEAFFGQGTRLTVV.

This clonotype showed up just a few times. The chain employs TRBV3-1 and TRBJ2-1, with D uncertain. CDR3 length equals 12 residues. V lost 1 base and J lost 5, with 3 bases in between. Germline CDR1 is LGHDT and CDR2 is YNNKEL (reference sequence). CDR3 nucleotide sequence: TGTGCCAGCAGCCAAGCTAACAATGAGCAGTTCTTC. This codes for CASSQANNEQFF.

This clonotype was observed many times. The chain combines TRBV9 with TRBJ2-7; possible D gene TRBD1, 6 bases. V gave up 4 bases and J gave up 6 bases, with 11 bases separating them. The germline V gene encodes CDR1 SGDLS and CDR2 YYNGEE. This CDR3 spans 12 amino acids. The CDR3 loop is CASSPTGSEQYF. CDR3 DNA sequence: TGTGCCAGCAGCCCGACAGGTTCCGAGCAGTACTTC.

This clonotype was counted many times. The rearrangement joins TRBV27 to TRBJ2-7; 7 nucleotides align to TRBD2. Germline V lookup: CDR1 MNHEY, CDR2 SMNVEV (reference sequence). J gave up 6 bases and V 0 bases, and 2 bases lay outside the gene matches. The CDR3 length is 13 residues. The CDR3, as DNA: TGTGCCAGCAGTTTATCTGGGGGGGGCGAGCAGTACTTC. Protein: CASSLSGGGEQYF.

This clonotype was seen repeatedly, ten times or more. This sequence joins TRBV21-1 and TRBJ1-1; the table's D call, TRBD1, has no DNA check behind it. TRBV21-1 is flagged as a pseudogene. The CDR3 extends over 13 amino acids. CDR3 nucleotides: TGTGCCAGCAGCCTACCCTGGCCCACTGAAGCTTTCTTT. Its translation is CASSLPWPTEAFF.

This clonotype occurred a few times. V is TRBV20-1 and J is TRBJ2-1; the D gene is possibly TRBD1 (5 bases). Germline CDR1 reads DFQATT; CDR2 reads SNEGSKA (reference sequence). The CDR3 contains 14 residues. Between the trimmed V and J ends, which lost 3 bases and 6 bases, there was a span of 15 bases. CDR3 in DNA: TGCAGTGCTAGTTCCGGGCCCCAGGGCAATGAGCAGTTCTTC. Translating it yields CSASSGPQGNEQFF.

This clonotype appeared many times. This chain uses TRBV7-8 with TRBJ2-1; 10 positions agree with TRBD2. The CDR3 is 16 residues long. Germline trimming cut 5 bases from V and 9 bases from J; bases unmatched to any gene: 13. CDR1 and CDR2 from the germline V gene are SGHVS and FQNEAQ. CDR3 loop: CASSLSGGAPRSEQFF. The CDR3 nucleotides read TGTGCCAGCAGCCTCAGCGGGGGGGCCCCCCGGAGTGAGCAGTTCTTC.

This clonotype was recorded many times. The genes are TRBV10-2 and TRBJ2-5; D not certain. Germline CDR1 is WSHSY and CDR2 is SAAADI. V was shortened by 4 bases and J by 1 base, with 10 bases between the two germline ends. CDR3 length equals 14 residues. The CDR3: CASSVGRLQETQYF. CDR3 DNA: TGCGCCAGCAGTGTAGGACGGCTCCAAGAGACCCAGTACTTC.

This chain uses TRBV7-3 with TRBJ2-3; perhaps TRBD1 as D (6 bases). This CDR3 contains 16 residues. V lost 8 bases and J lost 6, with 24 bases in between. Germline V lookup: CDR1 SGHTA, CDR2 FQGTGA. DNA of the CDR3: TGTGCCAGCGCGCGCAACTCCCAGGGGTCCTGGGATACGCAGTATTTT. This codes for CASARNSQGSWDTQYF.

Only a few counts were recorded for this clonotype. CDR3 nucleotide sequence: TGTGCCAGCAGTTACCAGGGGCCCCTCTACGAGCAGTACTTC. It codes for CASSYQGPLYEQYF. The chain joins TRBV6-5 to TRBJ2-7; tentative D call: TRBD1 (6 bases). This CDR3 comprises 14 residues. Germline assignment: CDR1 MNHEY and CDR2 SVGAGI. V lost 2 bases and J 3 bases, leaving 11 bases between the germline ends.

This clonotype was observed many times. This rearrangement joins TRBV6-1 to TRBJ2-2; D is ambiguous. V lost 6 bases and J 7 bases, leaving 15 bases between the germline ends. This CDR3 spans 14 amino acids. Per germline, CDR1 MNHNS and CDR2 SASEGT. The CDR3 reads CASRVSEVYGELFF. The CDR3 DNA reads TGTGCCAGCAGGGTCTCAGAGGTTTACGGGGAGCTGTTTTTT.

This clonotype was seen only a few times. The chain carries TRBV20-1 and TRBJ2-1; possible D gene TRBD2, 5 bases. V was shortened by 3 bases and J by 7 bases, with 16 bases between the two germline ends. Germline V CDR1 and CDR2: DFQATT, SNEGSKA (reference sequence). CDR3 size: 14 residues. The CDR3 nucleotides are TGCAGTGCTAGCCCCTCAGTTCGGAGGAATGAGCAGTTCTTC. It specifies CSASPSVRRNEQFF.

The chain uses TRBV6-1 and TRBJ2-7, with D perhaps matching TRBD2 (6 bases). CDR3 length equals 15 residues. Germline V gene data show CDR1 as MNHNS and CDR2 as SASEGT. Deletions cut 0 bases from V and 2 bases from J, with 11 bases between. CDR3 sequence reads: CASSEARLAPYEQYF. The CDR3 DNA reads TGTGCCAGCAGTGAAGCTCGGCTAGCGCCCTACGAGCAGTACTTC.

This clonotype was seen a handful of times. The chain is built from TRBV6-6 and TRBJ1-5, with D tentatively TRBD1 (5 bases). Germline lookup yields CDR1 MNHNY and CDR2 SVGAGI (reference sequence). Trimming stripped 2 bases from V and 1 base from J, with 6 bases between. There are 14 residues in the CDR3. This chain's CDR3 is CASSYGGSNQPQHF. The CDR3 coding sequence is TGTGCCAGCAGTTACGGGGGGAGCAATCAGCCCCAGCATTTT.

There are a few counts of this clonotype. The chain links TRBV11-2 to TRBJ2-7; a possible D gene is TRBD1 (6 bases). Germline CDR1 is SGHAT and CDR2 is FQNNGV. This CDR3 contains 14 residues. V shed 4 bases and J shed 9 bases, with 19 bases lying between them. As DNA, the CDR3 is TGTGCCAGCAGCTCCTTACAACAGGGCCCTGGGCAGTACTTC. This encodes CASSSLQQGPGQYF.

In its sample, this clonotype was seen many times. The gene calls are TRBV7-8 and TRBJ1-4; TRBD1 agrees at 8 bases. This CDR3 is 17 amino acids long. V shed 5 bases and J 4 bases; nucleotides not matched to a gene: 12. From germline, CDR1 is SGHVS and CDR2 FQNEAQ. As DNA, the CDR3 is TGTGCCAGCAGCCCCGAGCAGGACAGGGCTATTAATGAAAAACTGTTTTTT. Translating it yields CASSPEQDRAINEKLFF. Looking up the rest from reference TRBV7-8 and TRBJ1-4 gives the full variable domain: GAGVSQSPRYKVAKRGQDVALRCDPISGHVSLFWYQQALGQGPEFLTYFQNEAQLDKSGLPSDRFFAERPEGSVSTLKIQRTQQEDSAVYLCASSPEQDRAINEKLFFGSGTQLSVL.

The chain recombines TRBV20-1 with TRBJ2-3; TRBD2 agrees at 7 bases. This CDR3 has 13 amino acids. Germline V gives CDR1 DFQATT, CDR2 SNEGSKA (reference sequence). The V segment lost 0 bases and the J segment 7 bases; nucleotides outside the gene matches: 4. Written as DNA, the CDR3 is TGCAGTGCTAGAGACCGCGGGGGTCATACGCAGTATTTT. Amino acids: CSARDRGGHTQYF.

This clonotype appeared many times. This sequence joins TRBV4-1 and TRBJ2-3; the D gene is possibly TRBD2 (5 bases). Germline loops: CDR1 MGHRA, CDR2 YSYEKL. The CDR3 totals 14 residues. V was shortened by 4 bases and J by 5 bases, with 13 bases between the two germline ends. CDR3 DNA: TGCGCCAGCAGCCCCGAGCGACGGGGAGATACGCAGTATTTT. Its translation is CASSPERRGDTQYF.

This clonotype was picked up a small number of times. The V gene is TRBV20-1, the J gene TRBJ2-7; D remains ambiguous. V was trimmed by 3 bases and J by 4 bases, leaving 10 bases between them. Germline values: CDR1 DFQATT, CDR2 SNEGSKA (reference sequence). The CDR3 extends over 12 amino acids. CDR3 in DNA: TGCAGTGCTAGTTTGTCCAGTTACGAGCAGTACTTC. This encodes CSASLSSYEQYF.